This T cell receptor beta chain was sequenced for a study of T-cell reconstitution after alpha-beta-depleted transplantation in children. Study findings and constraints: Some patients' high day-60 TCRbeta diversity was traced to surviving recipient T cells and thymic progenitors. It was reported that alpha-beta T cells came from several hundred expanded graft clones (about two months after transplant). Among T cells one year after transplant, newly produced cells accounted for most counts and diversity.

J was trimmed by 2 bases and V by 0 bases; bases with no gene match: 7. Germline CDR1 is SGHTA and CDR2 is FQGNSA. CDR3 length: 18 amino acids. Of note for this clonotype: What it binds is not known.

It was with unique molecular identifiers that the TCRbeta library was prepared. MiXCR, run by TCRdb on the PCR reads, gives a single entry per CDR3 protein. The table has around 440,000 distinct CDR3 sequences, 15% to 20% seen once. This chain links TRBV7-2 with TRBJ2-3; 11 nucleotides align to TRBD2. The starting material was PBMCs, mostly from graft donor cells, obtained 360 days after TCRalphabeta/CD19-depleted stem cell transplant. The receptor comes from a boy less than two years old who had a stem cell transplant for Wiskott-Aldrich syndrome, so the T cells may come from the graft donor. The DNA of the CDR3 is TGTGCCAGCAGCTTAGCCCCTAGACTAGCGGGGTCCACAGATACGCAGTATTTT. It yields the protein CASSLAPRLAGSTDTQYF.